The sequence of this TCR beta chain was determined in a study of cytomegalovirus exposure and HLA in healthy donors. The CDR3 length is 13 residues. The ends were cut back, 4 bases at V and 7 bases at J, with 13 bases in the middle. CDR1 is SGHDN and CDR2 is FVKESK in the germline V gene. PCR involved 60 Vbeta and 13 Jbeta primers. Here immunoSEQ multiplex PCR was the method, and the copy in TCRdb shows in-frame clones only, minus some. This sample has some 160,000 clones, with around 85% found just once. Every donor was a healthy person donating bone marrow. V is TRBV14 and J is TRBJ1-2, with D tentatively TRBD1 (5 bases). This receptor was taken from a male donor in good health and CMV-seronegative. The sequencing sample was made of PBMCs. Here the CDR3 reads CASSRPGIVGYTF. In DNA form, the CDR3 reads TGTGCCAGCAGCCGCCCAGGGATCGTTGGCTACACCTTC.